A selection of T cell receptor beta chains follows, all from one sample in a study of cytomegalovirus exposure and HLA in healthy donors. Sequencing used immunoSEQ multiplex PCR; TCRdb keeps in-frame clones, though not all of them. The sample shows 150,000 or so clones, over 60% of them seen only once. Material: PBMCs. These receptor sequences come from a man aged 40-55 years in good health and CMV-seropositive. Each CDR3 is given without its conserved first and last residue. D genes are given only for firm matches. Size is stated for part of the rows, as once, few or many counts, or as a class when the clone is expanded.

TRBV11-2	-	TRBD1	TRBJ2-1	ASSLGQGPLGGQF
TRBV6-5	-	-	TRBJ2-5	ASSYTGQETQY
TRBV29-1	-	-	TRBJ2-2	SVAHTGYGTGELF
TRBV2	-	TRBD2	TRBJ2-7	ASTMTSASYEQY
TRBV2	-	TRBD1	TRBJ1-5	ASSGTGLYQPQH
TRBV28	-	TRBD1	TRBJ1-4	ASSPGTGRGGNEKLF
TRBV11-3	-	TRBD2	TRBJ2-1	ASSRRTSGGSSYNEQF
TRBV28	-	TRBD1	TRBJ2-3	GSRNGGQGSTDTQY
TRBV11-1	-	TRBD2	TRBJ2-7	ASSLARGDEQY
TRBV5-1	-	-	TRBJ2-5	ASSENQETQY
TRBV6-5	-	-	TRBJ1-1	ASRGAGAGDTEAF
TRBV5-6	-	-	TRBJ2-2	ASRETGELF
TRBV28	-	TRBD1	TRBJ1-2	ASSSTGQGFSGYT
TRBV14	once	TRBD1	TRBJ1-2	ASSQDLGDRGEGYT
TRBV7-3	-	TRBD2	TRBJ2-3	ASSPHPGLAGDSDTQY
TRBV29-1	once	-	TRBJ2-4	SVIIADIQY